This TCR beta chain was identified during a study of early stage breast cancer tumors. Study-level findings and limits: Bulk DNA sequencing of unsorted cells missed chain pairing and markers. Most shared enriched TCRB sequences were commonly generated ones.

Details on this clone: Its antigen is unidentified.

The CDR3 contains 13 residues. Germline V gene data show CDR1 as SGHTA and CDR2 as FQGNSA. Trimming cost V 1 base and J 9 bases, with 10 bases left between them. Measured with immunoSEQ multiplex PCR; TCRdb has only the in-frame clones, and not every one. The table records 50,000 to 65,000 clones, more than 60% of them present only once. The origin of this receptor is a person aged 30-39 years with breast cancer. The sample was blood. The chain combines TRBV7-2 with TRBJ2-4; tentative D call: TRBD1 (6 bases). The CDR3 region is CASSLDEGGIQYF. The CDR3 nucleotides read TGTGCCAGCAGCTTAGATGAAGGGGGCATTCAGTACTTC.